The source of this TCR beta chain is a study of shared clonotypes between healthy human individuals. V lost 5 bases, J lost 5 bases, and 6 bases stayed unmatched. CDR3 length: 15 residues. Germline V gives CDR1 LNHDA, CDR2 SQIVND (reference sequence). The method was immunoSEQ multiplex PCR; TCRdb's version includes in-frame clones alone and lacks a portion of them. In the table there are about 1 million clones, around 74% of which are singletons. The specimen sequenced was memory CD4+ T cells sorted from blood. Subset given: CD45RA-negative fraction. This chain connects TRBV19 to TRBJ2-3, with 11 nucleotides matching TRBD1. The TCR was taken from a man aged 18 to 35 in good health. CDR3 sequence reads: CASSHRDRGKDTQYF. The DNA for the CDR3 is TGTGCCAGTAGTCACCGGGACAGGGGGAAAGATACGCAGTATTTT.